This TCR beta chain stems from a study of cytomegalovirus exposure and HLA in healthy donors. The CDR3 is made up of 13 amino acids. Germline V CDR1 and CDR2: LNHNV, YYDKDF (reference sequence). With 3 bases removed from V and 7 bases from J, the gap between germline ends came to 10 bases. This clone was seen only a few times. The PCR ran on 60 Vbeta and 13 Jbeta primers. Assay: immunoSEQ multiplex PCR; the TCRdb copy retains only in-frame clones and omits some. This table has hundreds of thousands of clones, over 70% appearing once. The source material was PBMCs. The gene calls are TRBV15 and TRBJ1-5, with a possible D match to TRBD1 (5 bases). The clonotype was recovered from a boy younger than 10 in good health and CMV-seronegative. CDR3 DNA: TGTGCCACCAGCAGGGGGGGAAGACAGCCCCAGCATTTT. This encodes CATSRGGRQPQHF.